This T cell receptor beta chain was observed in a study of PD-1 blockade in classical Hodgkin lymphoma. This CDR3 spans 16 amino acids. The V end was cut by 3 bases, the J end by 3 bases, with 12 bases between. Germline V gene data show CDR1 as KGHSH and CDR2 as LQKENI. Profiling relied on immunoSEQ multiplex PCR, and the TCRdb table lists in-frame clones only, not all of them. The sample lists roughly 13,000 clones, around 90% occurring once. Brentuximab vedotin exposure varied, and every patient relapsed after autologous stem cell transplantation. In regard to this clone: Antigen: not known.

Study-wide results and limits: The causes of the repertoire differences, possibly disease activity or prior therapy, remain undefined. Newly diagnosed patients were said to have less baseline TCR diversity than healthy donors did. Baseline diversity in complete responders resembled that of newly diagnosed patients.

The sample was peripheral blood mononuclear cells (PBMCs), taken at baseline. This chain links TRBV18 with TRBJ2-6; D is tentatively TRBD1 or TRBD2 (6 bases each). This TCR came from a human donor with classical Hodgkin lymphoma. The CDR3 is CASSPPGGSGANVLTF. DNA for the CDR3: TGTGCCAGCTCACCCCCCGGGGGCAGTGGGGCCAACGTCCTGACTTTC.